Below are 21 T cell receptor beta chains sequenced from a single sample in a study of cytomegalovirus exposure and HLA in healthy donors. TCRdb's table, derived via immunoSEQ multiplex PCR, lists solely in-frame clones and lacks some. The sample contains under 300,000 clones, 85% to 90% of which appear only once. The sequenced material came from PBMCs. Receptors originate from a woman younger than 35 in good health and CMV-seronegative.

The chain has TRBV5-4 and TRBJ2-5, with TRBD1 matching 7 bases. J was trimmed by 0 bases and V by 7 bases; bases with no gene match: 3. CDR1 and CDR2 from the germline V gene are SGHNT and YYREEE (reference sequence). The CDR3 covers 13 residues. Written as DNA, the CDR3 is TGTGCCAGCCTCGACAGGGACCAAGAGACCCAGTACTTC. It is translated as CASLDRDQETQYF.

The gene calls are TRBV19 and TRBJ2-1; 10 nucleotides align to TRBD2. This CDR3 is built from 14 residues. Losses at the gene ends were 7 bases for V and 10 bases for J; bases not matched to a gene: 10. Per the germline V gene, CDR1 is LNHDA and CDR2 is SQIVND (reference sequence). The CDR3 DNA sequence: TGTGCCAGTACCCAGAGCGGGGGGGCAGGAGAGCAGTTCTTC. This gives the protein CASTQSGGAGEQFF.

This rearrangement joins TRBV2 to TRBJ1-1; the D is unclear. CDR3 length: 12 residues. CDR1 is SNHLY and CDR2 is FYNNEI in the germline V gene. Trimming removed 7 bases from V and 1 base from J, with 7 bases in between. In DNA, the CDR3 is TGTGCCAGCAACGAACAGAACACTGAAGCTTTCTTT. Translated: CASNEQNTEAFF.

The CDR3 DNA follows: TGTGCCAGCAGTTTTCTAACGACAGGCTCCAGCACAGATACGCAGTATTTT. It specifies CASSFLTTGSSTDTQYF. The chain links TRBV28 to TRBJ2-3, with a possible D match to TRBD1 (6 bases). CDR1 and CDR2 (germline): MDHEN, SYDVKM. The CDR3 runs to 17 residues. The V end lost 3 bases, the J end lost 0 bases, and 16 bases lay between the germline ends.

In DNA, the CDR3 is TGTGCCAGCAGCTTGCCAGGGGGCTGGACTGAAGCTTTCTTT. Translated: CASSLPGGWTEAFF. The chain is built from TRBV11-2 and TRBJ1-1; 8 nucleotides match TRBD1. The CDR3 covers 14 residues. The junction had 5 bases not matched to a gene; V was cut back by 3 bases and J by 5 bases. Germline V lookup: CDR1 SGHAT, CDR2 FQNNGV.

The V call is TRBV4-1, the J call TRBJ2-5; 10 nucleotides align to TRBD2. The CDR3 consists of 17 residues. Germline CDR1 reads MGHRA; CDR2 reads YSYEKL. After removal of 4 bases from V and 4 bases from J, the junction contained 12 bases not matched to a gene. DNA for the CDR3: TGCGCCAGCAGCCCCCGGCAGCGGGGGGGCTTCACAGAGACCCAGTACTTC. This codes for CASSPRQRGGFTETQYF.

The rearrangement joins TRBV7-9 to TRBJ1-2, with TRBD1 as a possible D gene (5 bases). The CDR3 runs to 13 residues. Germline assignment: CDR1 SEHNR and CDR2 FQNEAQ (reference sequence). Trimming left V 1 base short and J 8 bases short, with 11 bases between. The CDR3 region is CASSLGMGLGYTF. The CDR3 region has the DNA TGTGCCAGCAGCTTAGGAATGGGGCTGGGCTACACCTTC.

Written as DNA, the CDR3 is TGCGCCAGCAGCCAACAGGGGGGGAACACTGAAGCTTTCTTT. It yields the protein CASSQQGGNTEAFF. The J gene is TRBJ1-1, the V gene TRBV4-3; 7 nucleotides agree with TRBD1. Germline V gene sequence: CDR1 LGHNA, CDR2 YSLEER. With 2 bases clipped from V and 1 base from J, the junction kept 1 base outside the gene matches. CDR3 length: 14 amino acids.

The V and J genes are TRBV2 and TRBJ2-2, with D possibly being TRBD1 (6 bases). This CDR3 is 14 amino acids long. With 7 bases removed from V and 8 bases from J, the gap between germline ends came to 17 bases. Germline V gene data show CDR1 as SNHLY and CDR2 as FYNNEI. Here the CDR3 reads CASTGTLPIGELFF. The CDR3 bases are TGTGCCAGCACAGGGACACTACCGATTGGGGAGCTGTTTTTT.

The chain joins TRBV4-2 to TRBJ2-2; possible D gene TRBD2, 6 bases. V was trimmed by 2 bases and J by 6 bases, leaving 10 bases between them. This CDR3 has 14 amino acids. CDR1 is LGHNA, CDR2 YNFKEQ, per germline. This CDR3 is CASSQSGVAGELFF. The CDR3 bases are TGTGCCAGCAGCCAATCGGGGGTTGCCGGGGAGCTGTTTTTT.

This clone came up once. The chain links TRBV7-8 to TRBJ1-3, with 12 positions matching TRBD1. J was trimmed by 4 bases and V by 3 bases; bases with no gene match: 7. CDR1 and CDR2 from the germline V gene are SGHVS and FQNEAQ. The CDR3 sequence is 17 residues long. For the CDR3, the DNA is TGTGCCAGCAGCTTTGGCCGGGACAGGGGGCGAGGAAACACCATATATTTT. It is translated as CASSFGRDRGRGNTIYF. Together with reference TRBV7-8 and TRBJ1-3, the CDR3 gives the full variable domain: GAGVSQSPRYKVAKRGQDVALRCDPISGHVSLFWYQQALGQGPEFLTYFQNEAQLDKSGLPSDRFFAERPEGSVSTLKIQRTQQEDSAVYLCASSFGRDRGRGNTIYFGEGSWLTVV.

J is TRBJ2-3 and V is TRBV5-1; no clear D gene. Germline CDR1 reads SGHRS; CDR2 reads YFSETQ. CDR3 length equals 15 residues. V lost 4 bases and J 0 bases, leaving 12 bases between the germline ends. CDR3: CASSHPQTSTDTQYF. CDR3 nucleotide sequence: TGCGCCAGCAGCCACCCGCAGACTAGCACAGATACGCAGTATTTT. The whole variable domain, filled in from reference TRBV5-1 and TRBJ2-3, reads KAGVTQTPRYLIKTRGQQVTLSCSPISGHRSVSWYQQTPGQGLQFLFEYFSETQRNKGNFPGRFSGRQFSNSRSEMNVSTLELGDSALYLCASSHPQTSTDTQYFGPGTRLTVL.

With respect to this clone: Other DNA sequences in this sample translate to the same CDR3. The V gene is TRBV27, the J gene TRBJ1-1; D uncertain. V lost 3 bases to trimming and J lost 6 bases, with 8 bases between them. Germline V gives CDR1 MNHEY, CDR2 SMNVEV (reference sequence). The CDR3 contains 12 residues. CDR3 protein: CASSFFGAEAFF. The CDR3 DNA sequence: TGTGCCAGCAGTTTTTTCGGGGCTGAAGCTTTCTTT.

V usage is TRBV27 and J usage is TRBJ1-1; TRBD1 matches 10 bases. The CDR3 is made up of 14 amino acids. Losses at the gene ends were 6 bases for V and 4 bases for J; bases not matched to a gene: 5. The V gene's germline CDR1 is MNHEY and CDR2 SMNVEV (reference sequence). In nucleotides, the CDR3 is TGTGCCAGCAGGACAGGGGGCTATCGCACTGAAGCTTTCTTT. This translates into CASRTGGYRTEAFF.

The rearrangement links TRBV5-4 to TRBJ2-5, with D unresolved. Germline V gene lookup returns CDR1 SGHNT and CDR2 YYREEE (reference sequence). Deletions cut 0 bases from V and 9 bases from J, with 6 bases between. This CDR3 has 11 amino acids. The CDR3 reads CASSLAEAQYF. Written as DNA, the CDR3 is TGTGCCAGCAGCTTGGCTGAGGCCCAGTACTTC.

This clone was picked up one time. The rearrangement uses TRBV27 and TRBJ2-7, with D unresolved. V gave up 6 bases and J gave up 0 bases, with 12 bases separating them. In germline, CDR1 is MNHEY, CDR2 SMNVEV (reference sequence). The CDR3 has 14 amino acids. The CDR3 loop is CASSVTVNSYEQYF. In nucleotides, the CDR3 is TGTGCCAGCAGCGTCACAGTCAACTCCTACGAGCAGTACTTC.

This sequence joins TRBV9 and TRBJ1-2, with TRBD1 as a possible D gene (5 bases). The CDR3 totals 15 residues. Trimming stripped 0 bases from V and 4 bases from J, with 13 bases between. Germline V gene data show CDR1 as SGDLS and CDR2 as YYNGEE. In DNA, the CDR3 is TGTGCCAGCAGCGTAGGACAGTTCGTCTCCTATGGCTACACCTTC. Amino acid sequence: CASSVGQFVSYGYTF. The complete variable domain, with remaining parts taken from reference TRBV9 and TRBJ1-2, reads DSGVTQTPKHLITATGQRVTLRCSPRSGDLSVYWYQQSLDQGLQFLIQYYNGEERAKGNILERFSAQQFPDLHSELNLSSLELGDSALYFCASSVGQFVSYGYTFGSGTRLTVV.

The rearrangement links TRBV5-1 to TRBJ1-2, with 8 bases lining up with TRBD1. Germline assignment: CDR1 SGHRS and CDR2 YFSETQ. CDR3 size: 16 residues. V was pared by 0 bases and J by 0 bases, with 4 bases of the junction left unmatched. This chain's CDR3 is CASSLVDRASNYGYTF. The DNA of the CDR3 is TGCGCCAGCAGCTTGGTGGACAGGGCGTCTAACTATGGCTACACCTTC.

The chain uses TRBV5-1 and TRBJ1-4, with a tentative D call TRBD1 (5 bases). CDR3 length equals 16 residues. Deletions cut 7 bases from V and 2 bases from J, with 18 bases between. Germline V gives CDR1 SGHRS, CDR2 YFSETQ. CDR3 region: CASSRGSDPTNEKLFF. The CDR3 nucleotides read TGCGCCAGCTCCCGGGGGTCAGATCCCACTAATGAAAAACTGTTTTTT.

The CDR3: CASSLPGTGNTGELFF. For the CDR3, the DNA is TGTGCCAGCAGCTTGCCCGGGACAGGGAACACCGGGGAGCTGTTTTTT. The J gene is TRBJ2-2, the V gene TRBV7-9; 8 nucleotides match TRBD1. With V trimmed by 3 bases and J by 1 base, 4 bases remained unmatched. The CDR3 sequence is 16 residues long. Germline V gene lookup returns CDR1 SEHNR and CDR2 FQNEAQ (reference sequence).

The rearrangement uses TRBV6-6 and TRBJ2-7; 7 nucleotides match TRBD2. This CDR3 contains 14 residues. CDR1 MNHNY and CDR2 SVGAGI come from the germline V gene (reference sequence). The V and J ends lost 8 bases and 0 bases, in that order; junction bases with no gene match: 7. Here the CDR3 DNA reads TGTGCCAGCGGAACCGGGGGGAACTCCTACGAGCAGTACTTC. The encoded protein is CASGTGGNSYEQYF.